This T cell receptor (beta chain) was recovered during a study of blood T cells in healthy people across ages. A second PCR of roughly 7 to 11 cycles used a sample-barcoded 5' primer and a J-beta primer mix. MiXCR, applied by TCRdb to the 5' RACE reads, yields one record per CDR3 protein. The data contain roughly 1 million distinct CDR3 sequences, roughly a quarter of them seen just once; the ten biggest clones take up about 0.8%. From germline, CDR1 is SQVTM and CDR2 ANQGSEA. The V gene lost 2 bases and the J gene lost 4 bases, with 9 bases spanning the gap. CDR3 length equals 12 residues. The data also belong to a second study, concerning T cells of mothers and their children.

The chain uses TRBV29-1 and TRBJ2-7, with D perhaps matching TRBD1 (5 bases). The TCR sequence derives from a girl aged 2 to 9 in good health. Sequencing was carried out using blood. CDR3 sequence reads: CSVERGEYEQYF. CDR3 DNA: TGCAGCGTTGAAAGGGGCGAATACGAGCAGTACTTC.